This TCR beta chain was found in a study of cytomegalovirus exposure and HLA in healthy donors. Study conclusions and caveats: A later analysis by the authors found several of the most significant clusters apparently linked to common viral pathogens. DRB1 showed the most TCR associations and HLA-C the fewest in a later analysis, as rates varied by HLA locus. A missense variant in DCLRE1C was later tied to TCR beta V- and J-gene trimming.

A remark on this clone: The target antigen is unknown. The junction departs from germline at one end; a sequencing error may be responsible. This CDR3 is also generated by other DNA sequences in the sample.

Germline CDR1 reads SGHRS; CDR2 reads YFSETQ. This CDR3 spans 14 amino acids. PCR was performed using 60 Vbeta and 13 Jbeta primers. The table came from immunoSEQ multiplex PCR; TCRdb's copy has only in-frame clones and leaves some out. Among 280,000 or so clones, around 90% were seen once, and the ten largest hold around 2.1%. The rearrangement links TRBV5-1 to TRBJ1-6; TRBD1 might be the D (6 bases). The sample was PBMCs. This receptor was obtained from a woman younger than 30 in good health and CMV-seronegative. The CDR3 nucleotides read TGCGCCAGCAGCCAACAGGGTTATAATTCCCCCCTCCACTTT. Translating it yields CASSQQGYNSPLHF.